The entry below describes one TCR beta chain. This specimen comes from a study of CD8 T cells in ankylosing spondylitis. Using its own MiXCR run on the 5' RACE reads, TCRdb lists one record per CDR3 protein. The sample has 90,000 to 100,000 distinct CDR3 sequences, about 8.3% seen once. V lost 0 bases and J 3 bases, leaving 12 bases between the germline ends. The CDR3 consists of 15 residues. CDR1 is MGHRA and CDR2 is YSYEKL in the germline V gene. Sequencing was carried out using blood, either unsorted or a sorted T cell fraction (not recorded which). The chain has TRBV4-1 and TRBJ2-7; D may be TRBD2 (5 bases). The sequence came from a male donor with ankylosing spondylitis or in good health (not recorded which). Here the CDR3 DNA reads TGCGCCAGCAGCCAAGATTGGGCCAGCGGCTACGAGCAGTACTTC. Encoded protein: CASSQDWASGYEQYF.